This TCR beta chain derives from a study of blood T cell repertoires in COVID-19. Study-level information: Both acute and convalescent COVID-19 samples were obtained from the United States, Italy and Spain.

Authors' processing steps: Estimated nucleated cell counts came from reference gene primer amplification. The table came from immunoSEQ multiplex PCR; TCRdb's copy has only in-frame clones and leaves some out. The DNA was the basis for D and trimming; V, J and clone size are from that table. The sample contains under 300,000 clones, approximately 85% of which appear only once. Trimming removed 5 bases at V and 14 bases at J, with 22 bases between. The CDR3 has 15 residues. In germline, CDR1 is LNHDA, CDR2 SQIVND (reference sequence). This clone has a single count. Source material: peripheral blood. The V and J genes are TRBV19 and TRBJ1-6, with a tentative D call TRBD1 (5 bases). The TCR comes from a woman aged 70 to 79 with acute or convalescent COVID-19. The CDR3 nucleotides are TGTGCCAGTAGTGCCCAGGGTGGTAGTGGGGTAGCCCTCCACTTT. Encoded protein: CASSAQGGSGVALHF.